Sequencing of this T cell receptor beta chain was carried out in a study of regulatory T cells in long-lasting Graves disease. Ten or more counts support this clonotype. Its antigen is unidentified. Study-wide points: Persistent disease exhibited a predilection for TRBV28, TRBJ1-2 and TRBJ2-5.

Libraries of TCR beta came from iRepertoire HTBI primers plus Arm-PCR of CDR3 regions. Methods used by the authors: The study identified 60 to 65 TRBV and some 13 TRBJ segments across samples. Via MiXCR, TCRdb re-called the multiplex PCR reads, giving one row per CDR3 protein. The V and J calls, along with clone size, are taken from TCRdb and not from the paper's own processing. The sample lists roughly 400,000 distinct CDR3 sequences, 21% occurring once. Germline CDR1 and CDR2: MGHDK and SYGVNS. V was shortened by 1 base and J by 2 bases, with 17 bases between the two germline ends. The CDR3 runs to 17 residues. Time point defined: persistent/refractory GD, antithyroid drugs over 5 years with positive TRAb. PBMC-derived RNA was used for the TCR library. Diagnosing Graves' disease relied on the American Thyroid Association guidelines.

The chain uses TRBV25-1 and TRBJ2-5; D remains ambiguous. Sequencing was performed on peripheral blood mononuclear cells (PBMCs), taken when the disease was refractory, from a patient treated with antithyroid drugs. The receptor comes from a female donor with Graves disease. The CDR3 loop is CASSEFRAVVLQETQYF. The CDR3 coding sequence is TGTGCCAGCAGTGAATTTAGGGCGGTAGTACTACAAGAGACCCAGTACTTC.